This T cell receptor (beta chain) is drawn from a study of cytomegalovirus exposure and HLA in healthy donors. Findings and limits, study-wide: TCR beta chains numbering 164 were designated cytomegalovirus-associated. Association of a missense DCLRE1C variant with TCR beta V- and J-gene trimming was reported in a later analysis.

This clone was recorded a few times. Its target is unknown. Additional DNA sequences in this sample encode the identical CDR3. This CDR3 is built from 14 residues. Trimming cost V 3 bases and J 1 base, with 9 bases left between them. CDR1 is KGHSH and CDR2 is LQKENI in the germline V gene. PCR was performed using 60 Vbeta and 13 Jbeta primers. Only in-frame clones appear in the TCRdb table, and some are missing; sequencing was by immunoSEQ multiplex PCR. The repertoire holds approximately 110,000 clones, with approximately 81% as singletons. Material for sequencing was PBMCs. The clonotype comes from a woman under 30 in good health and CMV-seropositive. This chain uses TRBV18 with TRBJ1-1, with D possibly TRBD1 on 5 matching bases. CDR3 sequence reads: CASSPGRGNTEAFF. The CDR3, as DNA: TGTGCCAGCTCACCGGGGCGGGGGAACACTGAAGCTTTCTTT.